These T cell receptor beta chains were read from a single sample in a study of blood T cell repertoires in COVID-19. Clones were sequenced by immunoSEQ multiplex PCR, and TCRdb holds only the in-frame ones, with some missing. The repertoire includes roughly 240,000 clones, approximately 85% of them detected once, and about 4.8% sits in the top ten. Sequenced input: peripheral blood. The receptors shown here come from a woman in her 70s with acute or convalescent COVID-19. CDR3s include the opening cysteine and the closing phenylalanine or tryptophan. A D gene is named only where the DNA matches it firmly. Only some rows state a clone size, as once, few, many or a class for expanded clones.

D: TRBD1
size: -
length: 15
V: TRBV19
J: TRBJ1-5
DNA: TGTGCCAGTAGTGCCCTTAGGGACAGGGCCCAGCCCCAGCATTTT
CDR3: CASSALRDRAQPQHF

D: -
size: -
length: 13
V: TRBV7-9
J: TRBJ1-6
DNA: TGTGCCAGCAGCCCCACCGCGGGATCTCCCCTCCACTTT
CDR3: CASSPTAGSPLHF

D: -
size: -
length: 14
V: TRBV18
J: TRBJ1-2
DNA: TGTGCCAGCTCACGCGGGGCATCTAACTATGGCTACACCTTC
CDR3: CASSRGASNYGYTF

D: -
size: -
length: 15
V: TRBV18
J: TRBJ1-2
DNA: TGTGCCAGCTCCGATTCCAACGCAGGGGCTGTTGGCTACACCTTC
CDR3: CASSDSNAGAVGYTF

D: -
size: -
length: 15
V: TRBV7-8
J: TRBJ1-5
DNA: TGTGCCAGCACTTCTACAGGGCCGGGCAATCAGCCCCAGCATTTT
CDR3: CASTSTGPGNQPQHF

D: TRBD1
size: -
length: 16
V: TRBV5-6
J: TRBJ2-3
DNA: TGTGCCAGCAGCCCCGCCCCGGGACAGGGGGACGATACGCAGTATTTT
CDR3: CASSPAPGQGDDTQYF

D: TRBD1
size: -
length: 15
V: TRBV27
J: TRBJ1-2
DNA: TGTGCCAGCAAGATCCACTCAGGGGGAAACTATGGCTACACCTTC
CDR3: CASKIHSGGNYGYTF

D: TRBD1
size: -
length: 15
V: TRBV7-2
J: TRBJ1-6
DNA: TGTGCCAGCAGCTTAGGGACAGGGGCTAATTCACCCCTCCACTTT
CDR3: CASSLGTGANSPLHF

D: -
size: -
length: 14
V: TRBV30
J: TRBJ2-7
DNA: TGTGCCTGGACCAGACAGGTTACGGCCTACGAGCAGTACTTC
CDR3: CAWTRQVTAYEQYF

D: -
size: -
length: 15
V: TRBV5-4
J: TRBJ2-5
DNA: TGTACCAGCAGCTTGGATCCGGGAAACCAAGAGACCCAGTACTTC
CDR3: CTSSLDPGNQETQYF

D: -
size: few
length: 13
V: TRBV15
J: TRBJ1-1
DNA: TGTGCCACCAGCAGACGAACAGGTTATGAAGCTTTCTTT
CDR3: CATSRRTGYEAFF

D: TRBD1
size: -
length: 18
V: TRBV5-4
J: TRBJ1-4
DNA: TGTGCCAGCAGCATCCTCGACGACAGGGGGCGCGGGGATGAAAAACTGTTTTTT
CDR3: CASSILDDRGRGDEKLFF

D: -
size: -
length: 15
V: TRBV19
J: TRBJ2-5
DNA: TGTGCCGGCCCAGGGGAGGGTCCACCCCAAGAGACCCAGTACTTC
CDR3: CAGPGEGPPQETQYF

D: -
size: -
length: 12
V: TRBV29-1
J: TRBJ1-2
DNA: TGCAGCGTTGCGGGGGCTAACTATGGCTACACCTTC
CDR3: CSVAGANYGYTF

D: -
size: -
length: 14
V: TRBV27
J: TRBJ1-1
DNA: TGTGCCAGCAGTCGAAACAGGCCGGACACTGAAGCTTTCTTT
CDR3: CASSRNRPDTEAFF

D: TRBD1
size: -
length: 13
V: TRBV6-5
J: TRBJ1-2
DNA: TGTGCCACCGATACAGGGGGCAGAAGTGGCTACACCTTC
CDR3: CATDTGGRSGYTF

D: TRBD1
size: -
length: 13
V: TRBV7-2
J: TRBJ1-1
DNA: TGTGCCAGCAGGCCGGGACAGGGGACTGAAGCTTTCTTT
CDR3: CASRPGQGTEAFF

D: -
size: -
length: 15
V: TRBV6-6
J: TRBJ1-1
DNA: TGTGCCAGCAGTTACCGCGGTTCAGCGGACACTGAAGCTTTCTTT
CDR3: CASSYRGSADTEAFF

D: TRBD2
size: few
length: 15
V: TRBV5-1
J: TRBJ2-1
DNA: TGCGCCAGCAGCTTGGCCTTGCGGGGGGGCGAGCAGCAGTTCTTC
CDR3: CASSLALRGGEQQFF

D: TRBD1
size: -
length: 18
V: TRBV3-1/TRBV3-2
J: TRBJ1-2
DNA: TGTGCCAGCAGCCAGGACCCAGGGGGCGGAGGTCGATCCTATGGCTACACCTTC
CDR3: CASSQDPGGGGRSYGYTF

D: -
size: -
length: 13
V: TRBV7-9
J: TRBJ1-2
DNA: TGTGCCAGCAGCTTAGACAGGGATGGCGGCTACACCTTC
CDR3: CASSLDRDGGYTF

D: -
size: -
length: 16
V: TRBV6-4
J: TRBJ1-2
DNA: TGTGCCAGCAGATATGATGGCCTAGACGGCGACTATGGCTACACCTTC
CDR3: CASRYDGLDGDYGYTF

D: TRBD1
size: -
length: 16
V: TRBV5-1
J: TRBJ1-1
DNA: TGCGCCAGCAGCTCTGACCCCGGGACAGTGAACACTGAAGCTTTCTTT
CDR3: CASSSDPGTVNTEAFF

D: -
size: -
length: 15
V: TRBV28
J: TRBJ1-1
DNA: TGTGCCAGCAGTTCTCGACAGTGGATGAACACTGAAGCTTTCTTT
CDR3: CASSSRQWMNTEAFF